This T cell receptor (beta chain) was sequenced in a study of cytomegalovirus exposure and HLA in healthy donors. Notes on the study in general: The investigators catalogued 150 to 200 TCR beta chains as cytomegalovirus-associated. One later analysis reportedly identified an Asian-associated ancestry cluster that showed fewer N-insertions than the approximately 600-donor mean. Apart from CMV serostatus, no immune exposure information was available.

As concerns this clone: No antigen is known for it.

PCR involved 60 Vbeta and 13 Jbeta primers. The method was immunoSEQ multiplex PCR; TCRdb's version includes in-frame clones alone and lacks a portion of them. This sample contains 100,000 to 150,000 clones. CDR1 and CDR2 (germline): MDHEN, SYDVKM. CDR3 length: 13 residues. Trimming removed 7 bases from V and 3 bases from J, with 13 bases in between. The chain is built from TRBV28 and TRBJ2-7, with D tentatively TRBD2 (5 bases). Sequenced sample: PBMCs. The clonotype originates from a man aged 25 to 40 in good health and CMV-seronegative. CDR3 nucleotides: TGTGCCAGCACCTATGGACGGGGCTACGAGCAGTACTTC. It translates to CASTYGRGYEQYF.